The 27 T cell receptor beta chains given below trace back to one sample, sequenced in a study of identifying expanded T cells in peripheral blood. Assay used: immunoSEQ multiplex PCR; TCRdb lists only in-frame clones, some missing. The table records approximately 57,000 clones, more than 70% of them present only once. Sequencing was done on a sample of blood. All receptors come from a person between 18 and 70 years old in good health.

With regard to this clone: Other DNA variants within this sample encode the same CDR3. This chain connects TRBV7-2 to TRBJ2-7; 8 nucleotides agree with TRBD1. After removal of 3 bases from V and 2 bases from J, the junction contained 3 bases not matched to a gene. Looked up from germline, CDR1 is SGHTA and CDR2 is FQGNSA. The CDR3 loop spans 14 amino acids. The CDR3, as DNA: TGTGCCAGCAGCTTGAGGGACAGGACCTACGAGCAGTACTTC. As protein: CASSLRDRTYEQYF.

This clone was counted a single time. This chain links TRBV18 with TRBJ2-1, with 12 bases aligning to TRBD2. Germline V gene data show CDR1 as KGHSH and CDR2 as LQKENI. The CDR3 loop spans 15 amino acids. V shed 0 bases, J shed 7 bases, and the junction held 1 base outside the gene matches. The CDR3: CASSPPTSGGNEQFF. The CDR3 DNA is TGTGCCAGCTCACCACCGACTAGCGGGGGTAATGAGCAGTTCTTC.

This rearrangement joins TRBV5-1 to TRBJ2-3; 8 bases align to TRBD2. Per the germline V gene, CDR1 is SGHRS and CDR2 is YFSETQ. This CDR3 contains 15 residues. V lost 1 base, J lost 4 bases, and 5 bases stayed unmatched. The CDR3 region is CASSLPGGAPDTQYF. The CDR3 DNA is TGCGCCAGCAGCTTGCCCGGGGGGGCCCCAGATACGCAGTATTTT.

The chain employs TRBV5-1 and TRBJ2-7; 10 bases line up with TRBD1. This CDR3 has 14 amino acids. The germline V gene has CDR1 SGHRS and CDR2 YFSETQ. The V gene end was trimmed by 4 bases and the J gene end by 6 bases; junction bases not matched to a gene: 7. The CDR3: CASSTRTGGSEQYF. The DNA for the CDR3 is TGCGCCAGCAGCACCCGGACAGGGGGAAGCGAGCAGTACTTC.

The V and J genes are TRBV9 and TRBJ2-2; no definite D call. V was pared by 2 bases and J by 1 base, with 9 bases between. CDR3 length: 15 residues. Germline CDR1 SGDLS, CDR2 YYNGEE. CDR3 bases: TGTGCCAGCAGCGTGAGTCCTAGGAACACCGGGGAGCTGTTTTTT. Amino acids: CASSVSPRNTGELFF.

This clone was found a few times. V gene TRBV25-1 combines with J gene TRBJ1-1; D is uncertain. This CDR3 is built from 13 residues. V dropped 3 bases and J dropped 4 bases, with 9 bases sitting between them. Germline CDR1 and CDR2: MGHDK and SYGVNS. The CDR3 region is CASSEGIGTEAFF. In DNA form, the CDR3 reads TGTGCCAGCAGTGAGGGGATAGGCACTGAAGCTTTCTTT.

The chain recombines TRBV21-1 with TRBJ1-1. TRBV21-1 is a pseudogene. The CDR3 spans 18 residues. The CDR3 loop is CASSPEPPCPLLNTEAFF. The CDR3 region has the DNA TGTGCCAGCAGCCCCGAACCGCCGTGCCCGTTGTTGAACACTGAAGCTTTCTTT.

The rearrangement links TRBV29-1 to TRBJ2-6; D is ambiguous. V was pared by 2 bases and J by 0 bases, with 8 bases between. Germline CDR1 SQVTM, CDR2 ANQGSEA. CDR3 size: 15 residues. The CDR3, as DNA: TGCAGCGTTGAAAGTGGGGACTCTGGGGCCAACGTCCTGACTTTC. This codes for CSVESGDSGANVLTF.

This clone came up once. V is TRBV28 and J is TRBJ2-1; 10 bases fit TRBD2. The CDR3 has 15 residues. The germline V gene encodes CDR1 MDHEN and CDR2 SYDVKM. V shed 7 bases, J shed 5 bases, and the junction held 8 bases outside the gene matches. The CDR3 loop is CASTLAGVGDNEQFF. The CDR3 nucleotides are TGTGCCAGCACCCTAGCGGGGGTCGGCGACAATGAGCAGTTCTTC.

This chain uses TRBV7-2 with TRBJ2-7; a weak D match, TRBD2 (5 bases). Germline V lookup: CDR1 SGHTA, CDR2 FQGNSA. The CDR3 sequence is 18 residues long. Trimming pared 3 bases from V and 1 base from J, leaving 22 bases between. DNA for the CDR3: TGTGCCAGCAGCTTGTTAGTCGGTTCAGGACTTCGTTCCTACGAGCAGTACTTC. Its translation is CASSLLVGSGLRSYEQYF.

V usage is TRBV9 and J usage is TRBJ2-3, with TRBD2 as a possible D gene (5 bases). Trimming shortened V by 4 bases and J by 1 base, and 10 bases separated the two germline ends. CDR1 SGDLS and CDR2 YYNGEE come from the germline V gene. The CDR3 loop spans 14 amino acids. This CDR3 is CASSRTGGTDTQYF. The CDR3 bases are TGTGCCAGCAGCCGAACCGGGGGCACAGATACGCAGTATTTT.

Concerning this clone: Relative to the germline gene, one junction end is altered; a read error may explain this. The chain recombines TRBV7-7 with TRBJ1-6; D gene ambiguous. The CDR3 extends over 14 amino acids. Per the germline V gene, CDR1 is SSHAT and CDR2 is FNYEAQ (reference sequence). CDR3 region: CASSLGGLGSPLHF. The DNA of the CDR3 is TGTGCTAGCAGCTTAGGAGGATTGGGTTCACCCCTCCACTTT.

This chain links TRBV6-5 with TRBJ2-1; possible D gene TRBD1, 6 bases. Looked up from germline, CDR1 is MNHEY and CDR2 is SVGAGI. The CDR3 covers 13 residues. Trimming took off 6 bases at V and 4 bases at J, with 10 bases between the two ends. The CDR3 region is CASSPGQYNEQFF. The CDR3 DNA reads as TGTGCCAGCAGCCCAGGACAGTACAATGAGCAGTTCTTC.

The chain links TRBV5-4 to TRBJ1-4, with a possible D match to TRBD1 (6 bases). V gave up 2 bases and J gave up 0 bases, with 8 bases separating them. The germline V gene encodes CDR1 SGHNT and CDR2 YYREEE (reference sequence). The CDR3 is made up of 15 amino acids. The CDR3 region has the DNA TGTGCCAGCAGCTTCAGGGGCTCAACTAATGAAAAACTGTTTTTT. It translates to CASSFRGSTNEKLFF.

The table lists this clone with a few counts. V is TRBV6-1 and J is TRBJ2-7; 7 positions match TRBD1. This CDR3 contains 14 residues. V shed 5 bases, J shed 6 bases, and the junction held 10 bases outside the gene matches. The germline V gene encodes CDR1 MNHNS and CDR2 SASEGT. CDR3 in DNA: TGTGCCAGCAGTAAAATTACTAACAGGGGCGAGCAGTACTTC. Encoded protein: CASSKITNRGEQYF.

The chain has TRBV28 and TRBJ1-1, with 7 bases lining up with TRBD1. Looked up from germline, CDR1 is MDHEN and CDR2 is SYDVKM. Trimming cost V 7 bases and J 1 base; bases outside gene matches: 3. This CDR3 is built from 13 residues. CDR3 DNA: TGTGCCAGCAATCGGGACAGGAACACTGAAGCTTTCTTT. Protein product: CASNRDRNTEAFF.

The J gene is TRBJ1-2, the V gene TRBV7-9, with D perhaps matching TRBD1 (6 bases). This CDR3 has 17 residues. CDR1 is SEHNR, CDR2 FQNEAQ, per germline (reference sequence). V was clipped by 5 bases and J by 1 base, with 20 bases between them. The CDR3 loop reads CASSPPLRTESNYGYTF. The DNA of the CDR3 is TGTGCCAGCAGCCCCCCCCTGAGGACAGAAAGTAACTATGGCTACACCTTC.

V gene TRBV6-5 combines with J gene TRBJ2-7; D is possibly TRBD1 (6 bases). This CDR3 comprises 14 residues. The V gene lost 6 bases and the J gene lost 3 bases, with 15 bases spanning the gap. Per the germline V gene, CDR1 is MNHEY and CDR2 is SVGAGI. CDR3 protein: CASRTRGQIYEQYF. In DNA, the CDR3 is TGTGCCAGCAGGACGAGGGGACAAATCTACGAGCAGTACTTC.

V is TRBV4-1 and J is TRBJ1-1; 8 nucleotides align to TRBD1. This CDR3 contains 13 residues. Trimming cost V 4 bases and J 9 bases; bases outside gene matches: 7. Germline CDR1 MGHRA, CDR2 YSYEKL. The CDR3 sequence: CASSLIQGEKAFF. The CDR3 DNA reads as TGCGCCAGCAGCCTCATACAGGGGGAGAAAGCTTTCTTT.

V is TRBV29-1 and J is TRBJ1-1; possible D gene TRBD1, 5 bases. Trimming pared 0 bases from V and 11 bases from J, leaving 28 bases between. CDR1 and CDR2 (germline): SQVTM, ANQGSEA. The CDR3 length is 17 residues. This CDR3 is CSVEDRDFIGPGVVAFF. In DNA, the CDR3 is TGCAGCGTTGAAGACAGGGACTTCATCGGTCCGGGCGTGGTGGCTTTCTTT.

The rearrangement links TRBV21-1 to TRBJ1-3. TRBV21-1 has pseudogene status. The CDR3 has 11 residues. The CDR3 coding sequence is TGTGCCAGCCTGAGGGGAAACACCATATATTTT. Translation gives CASLRGNTIYF.

V and J are TRBV9 and TRBJ2-3, with 9 nucleotides matching TRBD2. J lost 4 bases, V lost 3 bases, and 6 bases had no gene match. Germline CDR1 reads SGDLS; CDR2 reads YYNGEE. This CDR3 region has 15 residues. CDR3 nucleotide sequence: TGTGCCAGCAGCGCCGGGACTAGCATTTCAGATACGCAGTATTTT. Protein sequence: CASSAGTSISDTQYF.

This clone was detected once. The chain links TRBV11-2 to TRBJ1-6; 9 nucleotides match TRBD1. In germline, CDR1 is SGHAT, CDR2 FQNNGV. The ends lost 3 bases at V and 7 bases at J; junction bases unmatched: 4. The CDR3 sequence is 15 residues long. The CDR3 nucleotides are TGTGCCAGCAGCTTGGGGACAGGGCGAAATTCACCCCTCCACTTT. Translation gives CASSLGTGRNSPLHF.

Here the CDR3 reads CASRSANYGYTF. DNA of the CDR3: TGTGCCAGCAGGAGCGCTAACTATGGCTACACCTTC. This sequence joins TRBV27 and TRBJ1-2; D not certain. Per the germline V gene, CDR1 is MNHEY and CDR2 is SMNVEV (reference sequence). The CDR3 contains 12 residues. Trimming stripped 6 bases from V and 0 bases from J, with 5 bases between.

V gene TRBV7-3 combines with J gene TRBJ2-3; D uncertain. Germline-derived CDR1 and CDR2 are SGHTA and FQGTGA. This CDR3 is 13 amino acids long. V lost 10 bases, J lost 3 bases, and 14 bases lay in between. CDR3 bases: TGTGCCACGGAGAAGGTTGGGACAGATACGCAGTATTTT. Translation gives CATEKVGTDTQYF.

The V gene is TRBV5-1, the J gene TRBJ1-2; 8 nucleotides line up with TRBD1. The CDR3 loop spans 14 amino acids. Losses at the gene ends were 4 bases for V and 4 bases for J; bases not matched to a gene: 6. The germline V gene encodes CDR1 SGHRS and CDR2 YFSETQ. CDR3 bases: TGCGCCAGCAGCCCCCTCAGGGGGCCCTATGGCTACACCTTC. Its translation: CASSPLRGPYGYTF.

This sequence joins TRBV27 and TRBJ2-1; 7 bases agree with TRBD1. Trimming took 5 bases from V and 7 from J; bases not matched to a gene: 8. CDR3 length: 14 residues. Germline V gives CDR1 MNHEY, CDR2 SMNVEV (reference sequence). The CDR3 loop reads CASSDRPQGNEQFF. CDR3 nucleotide sequence: TGTGCCAGCAGTGACCGCCCACAGGGGAATGAGCAGTTCTTC.